Shown below are 10 T cell receptor beta chains from a single sample sequenced in a study of cytomegalovirus exposure and HLA in healthy donors. The PCR had 60 Vbeta and 13 Jbeta primers. Data came from immunoSEQ multiplex PCR; TCRdb stores just in-frame clones and leaves some out. Here the sample spans approximately 75,000 clones, around 80% being singletons. The specimen was PBMCs. These receptors originate from a man aged 65 to 79 in good health and CMV-seropositive.

The chain carries TRBV5-4 and TRBJ1-4; TRBD1 agrees at 7 bases. The junction had 5 bases not matched to a gene; V was cut back by 4 bases and J by 5 bases. This CDR3 spans 14 amino acids. Germline assignment: CDR1 SGHNT and CDR2 YYREEE (reference sequence). CDR3 sequence: CASSRQGTNEKLFF. The DNA for the CDR3 is TGTGCCAGCAGCCGACAGGGAACCAATGAAAAACTGTTTTTT. Supplemented by reference TRBV5-4 and TRBJ1-4, the full variable domain reads ETGVTQSPTHLIKTRGQQVTLRCSSQSGHNTVSWYQQALGQGPQFIFQYYREEENGRGNFPPRFSGLQFPNYSSELNVNALELDDSALYLCASSRQGTNEKLFFGSGTQLSVL.

The chain has TRBV23-1 and TRBJ1-1; D is unclear. TRBV23-1 is an ORF; its function is uncertain. V lost 0 bases and J 6 bases, leaving 17 bases between the germline ends. The CDR3 consists of 16 residues. Here the CDR3 DNA reads TGCGCCAGCAGTCAATCTTTGTTCGGGGATGAGGCTGAAGCTTTCTTT. Translated: CASSQSLFGDEAEAFF.

Written as DNA, the CDR3 is TGTGCCAGCAGCTCGGGACTAGCGGGAGCCCGCTACGAGCAGTACTTC. Translated: CASSSGLAGARYEQYF. The rearrangement uses TRBV5-6 and TRBJ2-7, with 14 bases matching TRBD2. This CDR3 has 16 residues. Germline V gene sequence: CDR1 SGHDT, CDR2 YYEEEE. Trimming cost V 3 bases and J 3 bases; bases outside gene matches: 5. Supplemented by reference TRBV5-6 and TRBJ2-7, the full variable domain reads DAGVTQSPTHLIKTRGQQVTLRCSPKSGHDTVSWYQQALGQGPQFIFQYYEEEERQRGNFPDRFSGHQFPNYSSELNVNALLLGDSALYLCASSSGLAGARYEQYFGPGTRLTVT.

The J gene is TRBJ2-7, the V gene TRBV28; D possibly corresponds to TRBD2 (7 bases). The germline gives CDR1 MDHEN, CDR2 SYDVKM. The ends were cut back, 7 bases at V and 0 bases at J, with 22 bases in the middle. The CDR3 runs 17 residues. CDR3 bases: TGTGCCAGCACCCGCCCGTTTGGCGGGGGCTCCTCCTACGAGCAGTACTTC. Translating it yields CASTRPFGGGSSYEQYF.

This clone was recorded only once. V usage is TRBV10-3 and J usage is TRBJ1-5, with TRBD1 identical over 8 bases. CDR3 length equals 12 residues. With V trimmed by 10 bases and J by 3 bases, 2 bases remained unmatched. Germline V gene lookup returns CDR1 ENHRY and CDR2 SYGVKD. For the CDR3, the DNA is TGTGCCACCCAGGGGGCCAATCAGCCCCAGCATTTT. It specifies CATQGANQPQHF.

The chain has TRBV25-1 and TRBJ2-1; 10 bases agree with TRBD2. The junction had 13 bases not matched to a gene; V was cut back by 4 bases and J by 4 bases. The CDR3 is 18 amino acids. Germline CDR1 is MGHDK and CDR2 is SYGVNS. The CDR3 DNA reads TGTGCCAGCAGTGGACCTAGCGGGGGTATACTGGGATACAATGAGCAGTTCTTC. This translates into CASSGPSGGILGYNEQFF.

The CDR3 sequence: CASSQDFAGAKNIQYF. CDR3 nucleotides: TGCGCCAGCAGCCAAGATTTCGCAGGAGCCAAAAACATTCAGTACTTC. The chain recombines TRBV4-1 with TRBJ2-4, with no clear D. The V gene's germline CDR1 is MGHRA and CDR2 YSYEKL. The CDR3 length is 16 residues. Deletions cut 0 bases from V and 0 bases from J, with 9 bases between.

This chain connects TRBV11-2 to TRBJ2-6; D is ambiguous. CDR1 is SGHAT, CDR2 FQNNGV, per germline. CDR3 length equals 15 residues. V lost 5 bases and J lost 0, with 8 bases in between. The CDR3 protein is CASSPAYSGANVLTF. The DNA of the CDR3 is TGTGCCAGCAGCCCCGCCTACTCTGGGGCCAACGTCCTGACTTTC.

The CDR3, as DNA: TGCAGCGTTGATCGAGGGCAGGGGAATGAGCAGTTCTTC. It codes for CSVDRGQGNEQFF. This chain uses TRBV29-1 with TRBJ2-1; possibly TRBD1 for D (6 bases). In germline, CDR1 is SQVTM, CDR2 ANQGSEA. The V gene lost 3 bases and the J gene lost 7 bases, with 13 bases spanning the gap. The length of the CDR3 is 13 residues.

The V call is TRBV7-2, the J call TRBJ2-1, with 14 bases fitting TRBD2. J gave up 7 bases and V 0 bases, and 11 bases lay outside the gene matches. Per the germline V gene, CDR1 is SGHTA and CDR2 is FQGNSA. The CDR3 runs 19 residues. The CDR3 nucleotides are TGTGCCAGCAGCTTAGCCTCCGGACTAGCGGGGGGCACGGGAAATGAGCAGTTCTTC. Translation: CASSLASGLAGGTGNEQFF.